The 28 T cell receptor beta chains given below trace back to one sample, sequenced in a study of T cell responses to AZD1222 COVID-19 vaccine. Only in-frame clones appear in the TCRdb table, and some are missing; sequencing was by immunoSEQ multiplex PCR. The sample consists of tens of thousands of clones, roughly 88% of them appearing once. The source material was peripheral blood, sampled on day 0 of AZD1222 vaccination. The receptors were sampled from an adult in good health.

This chain joins TRBV9 and TRBJ2-7, with D perhaps TRBD2 (6 bases). V was pared by 8 bases and J by 5 bases, with 32 bases between. Germline lookup yields CDR1 SGDLS and CDR2 YYNGEE. This CDR3 is built from 18 residues. This chain's CDR3 is CARYKGRKGQIFDDEQYF. DNA of the CDR3: TGTGCCAGATATAAAGGGAGGAAGGGCCAAATTTTCGATGACGAGCAGTACTTC.

The rearrangement uses TRBV19 and TRBJ1-1; D remains ambiguous. Germline CDR1 and CDR2: LNHDA and SQIVND (reference sequence). The CDR3 is made up of 15 amino acids. Deletions cut 0 bases from V and 2 bases from J, with 10 bases between. The DNA of the CDR3 is TGTGCCAGTAGTATAGATCTCTCCAGAAACACTGAAGCTTTCTTT. Encoded protein: CASSIDLSRNTEAFF.

The chain uses TRBV19 and TRBJ1-5; TRBD1 aligns across 12 bases. The V and J ends lost 4 bases and 6 bases, in that order; junction bases with no gene match: 7. The CDR3 extends over 16 amino acids. CDR1 is LNHDA, CDR2 SQIVND, per germline (reference sequence). The CDR3 coding sequence is TGTGCCAGTAGTACGACCGGGACAGGGGGCGTTCAGCCCCAGCATTTT. It translates to CASSTTGTGGVQPQHF. The whole variable domain, remainder taken from reference TRBV19 and TRBJ1-5, is DGGITQSPKYLFRKEGQNVTLSCEQNLNHDAMYWYRQDPGQGLRLIYYSQIVNDFQKGDIAEGYSVSREKKESFPLTVTSAQKNPTAFYLCASSTTGTGGVQPQHFGDGTRLSIL.

V and J are TRBV25-1 and TRBJ1-2; D not resolved. CDR1 and CDR2 from the germline V gene are MGHDK and SYGVNS. The CDR3 contains 15 residues. V shed 1 base and J shed 4 bases, with 13 bases lying between them. In nucleotides, the CDR3 is TGTGCCAGCAGTGAATCTGGCGGGGTTTTCTATGGCTACACCTTC. Translating gives CASSESGGVFYGYTF.

This rearrangement joins TRBV3-1 (or the pseudogene TRBV3-2) to TRBJ2-4, with 8 bases identical to TRBD1. There are 13 residues in the CDR3. Per the germline V gene, CDR1 is LGHDT and CDR2 is YNNKEL (reference sequence). Trimming at V came to 5 bases and at J to 8 bases, leaving 5 bases not matched to a gene. In nucleotides, the CDR3 is TGTGCCAGCAGCAGGACAGGGTGGGACATTCAGTACTTC. Translating gives CASSRTGWDIQYF.

V gene TRBV3-1 (or the pseudogene TRBV3-2) combines with J gene TRBJ1-2; no clear D. This CDR3 spans 12 amino acids. The V and J ends lost 3 bases and 7 bases respectively, with 9 bases between them. Germline loops: CDR1 LGHDT, CDR2 YNNKEL (reference sequence). CDR3 DNA sequence: TGTGCCAGCAGCCAGGGGTTCGGTGGCTACACCTTC. This encodes CASSQGFGGYTF.

The J gene is TRBJ2-1, the V gene TRBV19, with TRBD2 matching over 9 bases. The germline V gene encodes CDR1 LNHDA and CDR2 SQIVND (reference sequence). This CDR3 region has 15 residues. The J segment lost 7 bases and the V segment lost 4 bases, leaving 8 bases of the junction unmatched. CDR3 protein: CASSKSSGVRNEQFF. The DNA of the CDR3 is TGTGCCAGTAGTAAGTCTAGCGGGGTTCGAAATGAGCAGTTCTTC.

The rearrangement joins TRBV10-3 to TRBJ1-2, with D tentatively TRBD1 (5 bases). Trimming took off 8 bases at V and 0 bases at J, with 10 bases between the two ends. The CDR3 contains 13 residues. CDR1 and CDR2 from the germline V gene are ENHRY and SYGVKD. CDR3 loop: CAIHQGTNYGYTF. In DNA form, the CDR3 reads TGTGCCATCCACCAGGGCACTAACTATGGCTACACCTTC.

The rearrangement uses TRBV7-3 and TRBJ2-2, with D perhaps matching TRBD1 (6 bases). Germline V gene lookup returns CDR1 SGHTA and CDR2 FQGTGA. The CDR3 totals 16 residues. Trimming stripped 1 base from V and 1 base from J, with 10 bases between. DNA for the CDR3: TGTGCCAGCAGCTTAAGTCCAGGGGTGAACACCGGGGAGCTGTTTTTT. Encoded protein: CASSLSPGVNTGELFF.

V is TRBV30 and J is TRBJ2-3; 7 bases match TRBD2. This CDR3 has 15 amino acids. The germline V gene encodes CDR1 GTSNPN and CDR2 SVGIG (reference sequence). After removal of 2 bases from V and 5 bases from J, the junction contained 10 bases not matched to a gene. The chain's CDR3 is CAWSLRAGVIDTQYF. The CDR3 DNA follows: TGTGCCTGGAGTCTAAGGGCGGGAGTAATAGATACGCAGTATTTT.

This clone was seen a few times. The rearrangement joins TRBV5-1 to TRBJ2-5; perhaps TRBD2 as D (5 bases). Germline assignment: CDR1 SGHRS and CDR2 YFSETQ. This CDR3 spans 13 amino acids. V lost 4 bases and J 5 bases, leaving 12 bases between the germline ends. The CDR3 DNA is TGCGCCAGCAGCGTAGGACGCGGGGAGACCCAGTACTTC. Translated, it gives CASSVGRGETQYF.

The V gene is TRBV10-3, the J gene TRBJ2-2, with 9 positions matching TRBD2. CDR1 ENHRY and CDR2 SYGVKD come from the germline V gene. The V segment lost 3 bases and the J segment 6 bases; nucleotides outside the gene matches: 14. The CDR3 spans 18 residues. The CDR3 loop is CAISERRLAGRGSGELFF. The CDR3 DNA is TGTGCCATCAGTGAACGAAGGCTAGCGGGGCGAGGATCCGGGGAGCTGTTTTTT.

Only a few counts were recorded for this clone. This sequence joins TRBV11-2 and TRBJ2-7; a possible D gene is TRBD2 (6 bases). Germline CDR1 reads SGHAT; CDR2 reads FQNNGV. The V and J ends lost 2 bases and 7 bases respectively, with 12 bases between them. The CDR3 consists of 13 residues. The CDR3 nucleotides read TGTGCCAGCAGCTTAAACCGGGAGCTGGAGCAGTACTTC. Translation: CASSLNRELEQYF.

The rearrangement uses TRBV10-3 and TRBJ1-2, with D perhaps matching TRBD1 (5 bases). V lost 4 bases and J lost 1, with 19 bases in between. This CDR3 region has 17 residues. Looked up from germline, CDR1 is ENHRY and CDR2 is SYGVKD. The CDR3 region has the DNA TGTGCCATCAGTGGGTACGGGACTCAAAGACTTAACTATGGCTACACCTTC. This sequence encodes CAISGYGTQRLNYGYTF.

This chain uses TRBV20-1 with TRBJ1-5; D might be TRBD1 (5 bases). This CDR3 is 18 amino acids long. The germline CDR1 and CDR2 sequences are DFQATT and SNEGSKA (reference sequence). Trimming removed 3 bases at V and 0 bases at J, with 21 bases between. DNA for the CDR3: TGCAGTGCTAGTCTTTGGAAATCAGGGATCCGTAGCAATCAGCCCCAGCATTTT. This translates into CSASLWKSGIRSNQPQHF.

This rearrangement joins TRBV28 to TRBJ1-2, with 7 nucleotides matching TRBD1. Per germline, CDR1 MDHEN and CDR2 SYDVKM. CDR3 size: 13 residues. CDR3 amino acids: CGTTGTENYGYTF. The CDR3 nucleotides are TGTGGCACGACAGGGACCGAAAACTATGGCTACACCTTC.

The rearrangement links TRBV7-8 to TRBJ1-2, with D uncertain. Germline lookup yields CDR1 SGHVS and CDR2 FQNEAQ. The CDR3 contains 12 residues. V was pared by 0 bases and J by 8 bases, with 7 bases between. CDR3: CASSLARKGYTF. CDR3 bases: TGTGCCAGCAGCTTAGCGAGGAAAGGCTACACCTTC.

The chain links TRBV18 to TRBJ1-2; 10 nucleotides align to TRBD1. Germline assignment: CDR1 KGHSH and CDR2 LQKENI. V dropped 5 bases and J dropped 8; count of bases not matched to a gene: 5. The CDR3 is made up of 13 amino acids. The CDR3 here is CASSSDRGHGYTF. CDR3 nucleotide sequence: TGTGCCAGCTCATCCGACAGGGGGCACGGCTACACCTTC.

The chain couples TRBV28 to TRBJ1-3; D not certain. Per the germline V gene, CDR1 is MDHEN and CDR2 is SYDVKM. Trimming pared 1 base from V and 0 bases from J, leaving 7 bases between. This CDR3 spans 15 amino acids. The CDR3 DNA reads TGTGCCAGCAGTTTATTTAGGACCTCTGGAAACACCATATATTTT. Its translation: CASSLFRTSGNTIYF.

The chain combines TRBV29-1 with TRBJ2-7; D unclear. V lost 6 bases and J lost 3, with 9 bases in between. The CDR3 consists of 11 residues. Germline V lookup: CDR1 SQVTM, CDR2 ANQGSEA. CDR3 loop: CSVRLNYEQYF. CDR3 nucleotide sequence: TGCAGCGTCCGACTTAACTACGAGCAGTACTTC.

There are a few counts of this clone. This chain joins TRBV2 and TRBJ2-5, with D perhaps TRBD1 or TRBD2 (5 bases each). Germline V lookup: CDR1 SNHLY, CDR2 FYNNEI. The CDR3 sequence is 14 residues long. V was trimmed by 4 bases and J by 4 bases, leaving 13 bases between them. CDR3 protein: CASSARDLRETQYF. DNA of the CDR3: TGTGCCAGCAGTGCTAGGGACCTAAGAGAGACCCAGTACTTC. The full variable domain, rest sourced from reference TRBV2 and TRBJ2-5, is EPEVTQTPSHQVTQMGQEVILRCVPISNHLYFYWYRQILGQKVEFLVSFYNNEISEKSEIFDDQFSVERPDGSNFTLKIRSTKLEDSAMYFCASSARDLRETQYFGPGTRLLVL.

This chain uses TRBV6-6 with TRBJ1-6; D is ambiguous. Between the trimmed V and J ends, which lost 1 base and 10 bases, there was a span of 8 bases. The CDR3 consists of 13 residues. Germline values: CDR1 MNHNY, CDR2 SVGAGI (reference sequence). CDR3 sequence (DNA): TGTGCCAGCAGTTACTTGAAGGGATCACCCCTCCACTTT. This encodes CASSYLKGSPLHF.

This clone came up once. The chain carries TRBV24-1 and TRBJ2-7; TRBD1 aligns across 8 bases. CDR1 and CDR2 (germline): KGHDR, SFDVKD. The CDR3 loop spans 14 amino acids. V gave up 7 bases and J gave up 4 bases; unmatched junction bases: 8. Written as DNA, the CDR3 is TGTGCCACCAGCCCCCGGGACAGGACGTACGAGCAGTACTTC. It translates to CATSPRDRTYEQYF.

This chain links TRBV24-1 with TRBJ2-2; possible D gene TRBD2, 5 bases. The CDR3 contains 19 residues. The ends were cut back, 1 base at V and 6 bases at J, with 23 bases in the middle. Germline values: CDR1 KGHDR, CDR2 SFDVKD. CDR3 sequence reads: CATSDFNTGYHFSAGELFF. CDR3 bases: TGTGCCACCAGTGATTTTAACACGGGATACCACTTCTCTGCCGGGGAGCTGTTTTTT.

The DNA of the CDR3 is TGCAGCGGTGGGACTAGCGGGAGATCCGAGCAGTACTTC. It codes for CSGGTSGRSEQYF. The chain employs TRBV29-1 and TRBJ2-7; TRBD2 agrees at 14 bases. Trimming took 7 bases from V and 6 from J; bases not matched to a gene: 5. There are 13 residues in the CDR3. Per germline, CDR1 SQVTM and CDR2 ANQGSEA.

The chain carries TRBV11-2 and TRBJ1-2; 8 nucleotides agree with TRBD1. The CDR3 is 16 amino acids. J gave up 7 bases and V 5 bases, and 15 bases lay outside the gene matches. The germline V gene has CDR1 SGHAT and CDR2 FQNNGV. CDR3 nucleotide sequence: TGTGCCAGCAGCCCGTCCGGGACAGGCCCCGTAGGTGGCTACACCTTC. This translates into CASSPSGTGPVGGYTF.

This chain joins TRBV5-4 and TRBJ1-4, with unresolved D. CDR3 length: 14 amino acids. The germline gives CDR1 SGHNT, CDR2 YYREEE (reference sequence). V lost 0 bases and J 3 bases, leaving 6 bases between the germline ends. The CDR3 is CASSLERANEKLFF. CDR3 coding DNA: TGTGCCAGCAGCTTGGAACGGGCTAATGAAAAACTGTTTTTT.

V gene TRBV4-3 combines with J gene TRBJ1-2, with D maybe TRBD1 (6 bases). CDR3 length equals 15 residues. V shed 2 bases and J shed 3 bases, with 13 bases lying between them. Germline CDR1 and CDR2: LGHNA and YSLEER. CDR3 residues: CASSQISGVDYGYTF. CDR3 DNA: TGCGCCAGCAGCCAAATATCAGGGGTGGACTATGGCTACACCTTC.